The 9 T cell receptor beta chains given below trace back to one sample, sequenced in a study of OX40 agonist ivuxolimab in advanced cancers. Sequencing used immunoSEQ multiplex PCR; TCRdb keeps in-frame clones, though not all of them. This table holds about 79,000 clones, 70% to 85% found once. The sequencing used CD4+ or CD8+ T cells sorted from blood, collected in a trial of the OX40 agonist ivuxolimab. Receptors originate from an adult with an advanced solid tumor such as melanoma, head and neck, liver or kidney cancer.

This clone was counted a single time. The chain links TRBV2 to TRBJ1-5; D is uncertain. Germline values: CDR1 SNHLY, CDR2 FYNNEI. There are 14 residues in the CDR3. V was pared by 6 bases and J by 0 bases, with 9 bases between. The CDR3 protein is CASRNSASNQPQHF. CDR3 nucleotide sequence: TGTGCCAGCAGAAATTCTGCTAGCAATCAGCCCCAGCATTTT.

The chain has TRBV4-1 and TRBJ2-5; D remains ambiguous. The ends were cut back, 1 base at V and 6 bases at J, with 12 bases in the middle. The CDR3 totals 14 residues. Germline V CDR1 and CDR2: MGHRA, YSYEKL. The CDR3 region has the DNA TGCGCCAGCAGCCAAGGTCTTGTGGGCCAGACCCAGTACTTC. Translation: CASSQGLVGQTQYF.

The chain has TRBV27 and TRBJ2-7, with 9 bases identical to TRBD2. With 2 bases clipped from V and 2 bases from J, the junction kept 7 bases outside the gene matches. The CDR3 totals 16 residues. The germline V gene encodes CDR1 MNHEY and CDR2 SMNVEV (reference sequence). For the CDR3, the DNA is TGTGCCAGCAGTTTAAGAGCGGGAGGCCCGGCCTACGAGCAGTACTTC. This gives the protein CASSLRAGGPAYEQYF.

The rearrangement links TRBV27 to TRBJ1-5; D is uncertain. The CDR3 length is 13 residues. V lost 4 bases, J lost 7 bases, and 11 bases lay in between. Germline lookup yields CDR1 MNHEY and CDR2 SMNVEV (reference sequence). CDR3 residues: CASSSSSYQPQHF. The CDR3 nucleotides read TGTGCCAGCAGTTCATCTTCGTACCAGCCCCAGCATTTT.

The CDR3 sequence: CASSLEGDYEQYF. CDR3 coding DNA: TGTGCCAGCAGCTTAGAGGGGGACTACGAGCAGTACTTC. This rearrangement joins TRBV7-8 to TRBJ2-7; D perhaps matches TRBD1 (6 bases). The CDR3 totals 13 residues. Germline loops: CDR1 SGHVS, CDR2 FQNEAQ. Trimming pared 1 base from V and 3 bases from J, leaving 7 bases between.

CDR3 loop: CATASSYNEQFF. The CDR3 DNA is TGTGCCACCGCTAGCTCCTACAATGAGCAGTTCTTC. The chain carries TRBV15 and TRBJ2-1; no clear D gene. Trimming removed 8 bases from V and 0 bases from J, with 5 bases in between. CDR3 length: 12 amino acids. Germline V CDR1 and CDR2: LNHNV, YYDKDF (reference sequence).

The chain uses TRBV5-1 and TRBJ2-3; D is possibly TRBD2 (6 bases). This CDR3 contains 14 residues. The germline gives CDR1 SGHRS, CDR2 YFSETQ. Trimming pared 4 bases from V and 1 base from J, leaving 10 bases between. CDR3 nucleotide sequence: TGCGCCAGCAGCCCCTGGGGGGGCACAGATACGCAGTATTTT. It yields the protein CASSPWGGTDTQYF.

The chain recombines TRBV9 with TRBJ2-7; 10 nucleotides align to TRBD1. The CDR3 sequence is 15 residues long. V shed 4 bases, J shed 5 bases, and the junction held 9 bases outside the gene matches. Germline lookup yields CDR1 SGDLS and CDR2 YYNGEE. DNA of the CDR3: TGTGCCAGCAGCAAACTGACAGGGGGCCAGCACGAGCAGTACTTC. It encodes CASSKLTGGQHEQYF. The full variable domain, completed using reference TRBV9 and TRBJ2-7, is DSGVTQTPKHLITATGQRVTLRCSPRSGDLSVYWYQQSLDQGLQFLIQYYNGEERAKGNILERFSAQQFPDLHSELNLSSLELGDSALYFCASSKLTGGQHEQYFGPGTRLTVT.

V usage is TRBV28 and J usage is TRBJ2-3; D ambiguous. Germline values: CDR1 MDHEN, CDR2 SYDVKM. This CDR3 is 14 amino acids long. V was trimmed by 3 bases and J by 2 bases, leaving 9 bases between them. CDR3 in DNA: TGTGCCAGCAGTTTCTCTCCCGCCACAGATACGCAGTATTTT. Translated: CASSFSPATDTQYF.